This T cell receptor (beta chain) was documented in a study of cytomegalovirus exposure and HLA in healthy donors. A multiplex PCR was run with 60 Vbeta primers and 13 Jbeta primers. The method was immunoSEQ multiplex PCR; TCRdb's version includes in-frame clones alone and lacks a portion of them. The data contain about 180,000 clones, 65% to 75% of them singletons. This clone was observed a handful of times. The V gene end was trimmed by 3 bases and the J gene end by 5 bases; junction bases not matched to a gene: 3. The germline V gene has CDR1 PRHDT and CDR2 FYEKMQ (reference sequence). The CDR3 extends over 14 amino acids.

Input material: PBMCs. This clonotype was sampled from a human donor in good health. The chain uses TRBV13 and TRBJ1-4, with 7 bases aligning to TRBD1. In nucleotides, the CDR3 is TGTGCCAGCAGCTTGGGACAGATCAATGAAAAACTGTTTTTT. It translates to CASSLGQINEKLFF.